This TCR beta chain was observed in a study of blood T cells in healthy people across ages. Looking at the study overall: Template-switching capture recovered about one barcoded beta molecule per two T cells.

The ends were cut back, 3 bases at V and 8 bases at J, with 20 bases in the middle. CDR3 length: 16 amino acids. Germline CDR1 is SGHTA and CDR2 is FQGNSA. A second about 6 to 12 cycle PCR used barcoded and J-beta primers. Each cDNA molecule was tagged by a template-switch adaptor that had 12 random nucleotides. TCRdb reprocessed the 5' RACE reads via MiXCR and lists one record per CDR3 protein. The sample gives approximately 790,000 distinct CDR3 sequences, about 62% of which show up once; roughly 25% is in the top ten. This TCR derives from a man younger than 45 in good health. Sequencing was performed on blood. The chain joins TRBV7-2 to TRBJ2-1; tentatively, D is TRBD1 (7 bases). DNA of the CDR3: TGTGCCAGCAGCTTTGGGGGGACAGTCGATGGGTATGAGCAGTTCTTC. Translating it yields CASSFGGTVDGYEQFF.